Listed below are T cell receptor beta chains from one sample, sequenced in a study of radiation and T cells in renal cell carcinoma. The protocol was immunoSEQ multiplex PCR, while the TCRdb copy is restricted to in-frame clones and leaves out a portion. This sample has 65,000 to 80,000 clones, with around 85% found just once. The sample consisted of blood, taken from a patient whose treatment included radiotherapy and nephrectomy. The receptors were sampled from a woman aged 50 to 60 with renal cell carcinoma. The CDR3 runs from the conserved cysteine through the conserved F or W. A D gene is named only where the DNA matches it firmly. The listing skips clone size in some rows; elsewhere it reads once, few, many or a size class.

d_gene: TRBD1; abundance: .; j_gene: TRBJ2-7; v_gene: TRBV27; len: 15; CDR3aa: CASSLAGGPSKDQYF; CDR3nt: TGTGCCAGCAGTTTGGCAGGGGGCCCTTCAAAGGATCAGTACTTC
d_gene: .; abundance: .; j_gene: TRBJ1-1; v_gene: TRBV27; len: 14; CDR3aa: CASSLSGVNTEAFF; CDR3nt: TGTGCCAGCAGTTTATCAGGGGTGAACACTGAAGCTTTCTTT
d_gene: TRBD1; abundance: .; j_gene: TRBJ1-2; v_gene: TRBV4-1; len: 14; CDR3aa: CASSRDRGSYGYTF; CDR3nt: TGCGCCAGCAGCCGGGACAGAGGGAGTTATGGCTACACCTTC
d_gene: .; abundance: few; j_gene: TRBJ1-3; v_gene: TRBV19; len: 12; CDR3aa: CASSRSGNTIYF; CDR3nt: TGTGCCAGTAGCCGCTCTGGAAACACCATATATTTT
d_gene: .; abundance: .; j_gene: TRBJ1-1; v_gene: TRBV5-5; len: 14; CDR3aa: CASSLWGPNTEAFF; CDR3nt: TGTGCCAGCAGCTTGTGGGGACCGAACACTGAAGCTTTCTTT
d_gene: TRBD1; abundance: .; j_gene: TRBJ2-5; v_gene: TRBV18; len: 16; CDR3aa: CASSPLTGDSQETQYF; CDR3nt: TGTGCCAGCTCACCATTGACAGGGGATTCTCAAGAGACCCAGTACTTC
d_gene: TRBD1; abundance: many; j_gene: TRBJ2-5; v_gene: TRBV2; len: 13; CDR3aa: CASSKTGEETQYF; CDR3nt: TGTGCCAGCAGTAAAACAGGGGAAGAGACCCAGTACTTC
d_gene: .; abundance: .; j_gene: TRBJ1-2; v_gene: TRBV21-1; len: 12; CDR3aa: CASKNRTDGYTF; CDR3nt: TGTGCCAGCAAGAATAGGACAGATGGCTACACCTTC
d_gene: .; abundance: .; j_gene: TRBJ2-1; v_gene: TRBV6-6; len: 15; CDR3aa: CASSYRGDTRNEQFF; CDR3nt: TGTGCCAGCAGTTACCGGGGGGACACAAGGAATGAGCAGTTCTTC
d_gene: .; abundance: .; j_gene: TRBJ1-3; v_gene: TRBV19; len: 18; CDR3aa: CASSHLLLTGSSGNTIYF; CDR3nt: TGTGCCAGTAGCCACCTTCTACTGACAGGCAGCTCTGGAAACACCATATATTTT
d_gene: .; abundance: .; j_gene: TRBJ1-2; v_gene: TRBV27; len: 14; CDR3aa: CASSFGQSFYGYTF; CDR3nt: TGTGCCAGCAGTTTTGGACAGTCTTTCTATGGCTACACCTTC
d_gene: .; abundance: .; j_gene: TRBJ2-1; v_gene: TRBV7-2; len: 13; CDR3aa: CASSLAGDNEQFF; CDR3nt: TGTGCCAGCAGCTTGGCAGGGGATAATGAGCAGTTCTTC
d_gene: .; abundance: few; j_gene: TRBJ1-1; v_gene: TRBV7-2; len: 11; CDR3aa: CASITNTEAFF; CDR3nt: TGTGCCAGCATCACGAACACTGAAGCTTTCTTT